A selection of T cell receptor beta chains follows, all from one sample in a study of T cells after yellow fever vaccination. TCRdb reanalysed the 5' RACE reads using MiXCR and keeps one entry per CDR3 protein. The table records 500,000 to 650,000 distinct CDR3 sequences, about a sixth of them present only once. Here the sequenced sample was PBMCs, taken more than 4 days after the first yellow fever vaccination. These receptors were obtained from a man aged 18 to 30 who received the YFV17D yellow fever vaccine. CDR3s include the opening cysteine and the closing phenylalanine or tryptophan. Fields, in order: CDR3 DNA, CDR3 protein, V gene, clone size, J gene, D gene. A D gene is named only where the DNA matches it firmly. The size entry is marked missing in some rows and otherwise reads once, few, many or a size class.

cdr3_nt: TGTGCCAGCAGCTCCACCGGGACTGCCTACGAGCAGTACTTC; cdr3_aa: CASSSTGTAYEQYF; v_call: TRBV5-6; clone_size: many; j_call: TRBJ2-7; d_call: NA
cdr3_nt: TGCAGTGCTAGAGTTGGGACAATGAACACTGAAGCTTTCTTT; cdr3_aa: CSARVGTMNTEAFF; v_call: TRBV20-1; clone_size: NA; j_call: TRBJ1-1; d_call: NA
cdr3_nt: TGTGCCAGCTCACCAGGACAGTCGGGGTACGAGCAGTACTTC; cdr3_aa: CASSPGQSGYEQYF; v_call: TRBV18; clone_size: NA; j_call: TRBJ2-7; d_call: NA
cdr3_nt: TGTGCCAGCAGCCCCGCACGGTCAGATACGCAGTATTTT; cdr3_aa: CASSPARSDTQYF; v_call: TRBV7-9; clone_size: NA; j_call: TRBJ2-3; d_call: NA
cdr3_nt: TGTGCCAGCAGCCCCGGGCTCCGGCACAATGAGCAGTTCTTC; cdr3_aa: CASSPGLRHNEQFF; v_call: TRBV5-6; clone_size: few; j_call: TRBJ2-1; d_call: NA
cdr3_nt: TGCGCCAGCAGCCACTCTAGCGGGGGGGCAGATACGCAGTATTTT; cdr3_aa: CASSHSSGGADTQYF; v_call: TRBV4-3; clone_size: many; j_call: TRBJ2-3; d_call: TRBD2
cdr3_nt: TGTGCTAGTGGTTTCCTGATCCCGATGAACACTGAAGCTTTCTTT; cdr3_aa: CASGFLIPMNTEAFF; v_call: TRBV12-5; clone_size: few; j_call: TRBJ1-1; d_call: NA
cdr3_nt: TGTGCCAGCAGCGCGGACAGGGGTAATGAGCAGTTCTTC; cdr3_aa: CASSADRGNEQFF; v_call: TRBV7-7; clone_size: NA; j_call: TRBJ2-1; d_call: TRBD1
cdr3_nt: TGCGCCAGCAGTTGGACAGGGGGGTCCGAGCAGTACTTC; cdr3_aa: CASSWTGGSEQYF; v_call: TRBV5-1; clone_size: few; j_call: TRBJ2-7; d_call: TRBD1
cdr3_nt: TGTGCCAGCAGCCAAGATGTGGGGACAGATTCCTACAATGAGCAGTTCTTC; cdr3_aa: CASSQDVGTDSYNEQFF; v_call: TRBV4-2; clone_size: NA; j_call: TRBJ2-1; d_call: TRBD1
cdr3_nt: TGCGCCAGCAGCTTGTCGGTTCCCGCCCCCGGGGAGCTGTTTTTT; cdr3_aa: CASSLSVPAPGELFF; v_call: TRBV5-1; clone_size: NA; j_call: TRBJ2-2; d_call: NA
cdr3_nt: TGTGCCACCAGTGGGTGGACAGGTCTGAACACTGAAGCTTTCTTT; cdr3_aa: CATSGWTGLNTEAFF; v_call: TRBV24-1; clone_size: NA; j_call: TRBJ1-1; d_call: TRBD1
cdr3_nt: TGCGCCAGCAGCCGACCGGGACAGTACGATACGCAGTATTTT; cdr3_aa: CASSRPGQYDTQYF; v_call: TRBV4-3; clone_size: NA; j_call: TRBJ2-3; d_call: TRBD1
cdr3_nt: TGTGCCAGCAGCTTAACGGGGGGGACCCAAGGGACCCAGTACTTC; cdr3_aa: CASSLTGGTQGTQYF; v_call: TRBV7-3; clone_size: NA; j_call: TRBJ2-5; d_call: TRBD2
cdr3_nt: TGTGCCTGGAGTAACGGCATGAACACTGAAGCTTTCTTT; cdr3_aa: CAWSNGMNTEAFF; v_call: TRBV30; clone_size: NA; j_call: TRBJ1-1; d_call: NA
cdr3_nt: TGTGCCAGCAGCCTTGGACTAGTGCACAATGAGCAGTTCTTC; cdr3_aa: CASSLGLVHNEQFF; v_call: TRBV12-3/TRBV12-4; clone_size: NA; j_call: TRBJ2-1; d_call: TRBD2
cdr3_nt: TGTGCCAGCAGTAGACGGGACAGCCTGAACACTGAAGCTTTCTTT; cdr3_aa: CASSRRDSLNTEAFF; v_call: TRBV5-8; clone_size: NA; j_call: TRBJ1-1; d_call: TRBD1
cdr3_nt: TGTGCCAGTAGTACCACCGGGGTTACCGGGGAGCTGTTTTTT; cdr3_aa: CASSTTGVTGELFF; v_call: TRBV19; clone_size: NA; j_call: TRBJ2-2; d_call: NA
cdr3_nt: TGTGCCACCAGTGACCGTGGACAGCGCGAAGCTTTCTTT; cdr3_aa: CATSDRGQREAFF; v_call: TRBV24-1; clone_size: few; j_call: TRBJ1-1; d_call: NA
cdr3_nt: TGTGCCAGCAGCCAAGATATGAGCGGGGGAGCAGATACGCAGTATTTT; cdr3_aa: CASSQDMSGGADTQYF; v_call: TRBV4-2; clone_size: many; j_call: TRBJ2-3; d_call: TRBD2
cdr3_nt: TGTGCCACCAGCAGAGGTAGGACAGCTGACACCTACAATGAGCAGTTCTTC; cdr3_aa: CATSRGRTADTYNEQFF; v_call: TRBV15; clone_size: NA; j_call: TRBJ2-1; d_call: NA
cdr3_nt: TGCGCCAGCTCACCGGTGACAGGGGCACGCGAGCAGTACTTC; cdr3_aa: CASSPVTGAREQYF; v_call: TRBV18; clone_size: NA; j_call: TRBJ2-7; d_call: TRBD1
cdr3_nt: TGTGCCAGCAGCTCCAGTTCAACTCGCTCCTACAATGAGCAGTTCTTC; cdr3_aa: CASSSSSTRSYNEQFF; v_call: TRBV11-1; clone_size: few; j_call: TRBJ2-1; d_call: NA
cdr3_nt: TGTGCCAGTAGTCGACGGGAGGAGGCCACTGAAGCTTTCTTT; cdr3_aa: CASSRREEATEAFF; v_call: TRBV19; clone_size: few; j_call: TRBJ1-1; d_call: NA
cdr3_nt: TGCGCCAGCAGCTTAGGTTCCCAGGGAGAGACCCAGTACTTC; cdr3_aa: CASSLGSQGETQYF; v_call: TRBV5-1; clone_size: few; j_call: TRBJ2-5; d_call: NA
cdr3_nt: TGTGCCACCAGTTCGGACAGGGTCACTGAAGCTTTCTTT; cdr3_aa: CATSSDRVTEAFF; v_call: TRBV24-1; clone_size: NA; j_call: TRBJ1-1; d_call: TRBD1
cdr3_nt: TGTGCCAGCAGTTTGGGACACACGAACACCGGGGAGCTGTTTTTT; cdr3_aa: CASSLGHTNTGELFF; v_call: TRBV6-2/TRBV6-3; clone_size: NA; j_call: TRBJ2-2; d_call: NA
cdr3_nt: TGTGCCAGCAGTTCGCGGTGGGAGGAGAAAAACACCATATATTTT; cdr3_aa: CASSSRWEEKNTIYF; v_call: TRBV12-3/TRBV12-4; clone_size: NA; j_call: TRBJ1-3; d_call: NA
cdr3_nt: TGCAGTGCTATGACAGGACTAGAGTCCTACGAGCAGTACTTC; cdr3_aa: CSAMTGLESYEQYF; v_call: TRBV20-1; clone_size: NA; j_call: TRBJ2-7; d_call: NA
cdr3_nt: TGTGCCAGCAGTGGAGGAGGGCCGAGACAAGAGACCCAGTACTTC; cdr3_aa: CASSGGGPRQETQYF; v_call: TRBV9; clone_size: few; j_call: TRBJ2-5; d_call: NA
cdr3_nt: TGTGCCAGCAGCCGGGGGTACAATGAGCAGTTCTTC; cdr3_aa: CASSRGYNEQFF; v_call: TRBV18; clone_size: many; j_call: TRBJ2-1; d_call: NA
cdr3_nt: TGTGCCAGCAGCGTAGCCGGGGGGCAGGACACCGGGGAGCTGTTTTTT; cdr3_aa: CASSVAGGQDTGELFF; v_call: TRBV9; clone_size: few; j_call: TRBJ2-2; d_call: NA
cdr3_nt: TGTGCCAGCAGTGAAGCTGCCCGGGACAGGGTGTATGGCTACACCTTC; cdr3_aa: CASSEAARDRVYGYTF; v_call: TRBV28; clone_size: NA; j_call: TRBJ1-2; d_call: TRBD1
cdr3_nt: TGTGCCAGCAGCCACGGAGTGAACACTGAAGCTTTCTTT; cdr3_aa: CASSHGVNTEAFF; v_call: TRBV3-1; clone_size: few; j_call: TRBJ1-1; d_call: NA
cdr3_nt: TGCAGTGCTAGAGCCAGGGCGGGTGGGGAGCTGTTTTTT; cdr3_aa: CSARARAGGELFF; v_call: TRBV20-1; clone_size: NA; j_call: TRBJ2-2; d_call: NA
cdr3_nt: TGCGCCAGCAGCCAGAAGATGCATCGGGATCGGTACAATGAGCAGTTCTTC; cdr3_aa: CASSQKMHRDRYNEQFF; v_call: TRBV4-1; clone_size: NA; j_call: TRBJ2-1; d_call: NA